These 16 T cell receptor beta chains came from one sample sequenced in a study of regulatory T cells in long-lasting Graves disease. Relying on iRepertoire HTBI primers and Arm-PCR of CDR3 regions, the team built TCR beta libraries. TCRdb called the multiplex PCR reads again in MiXCR, with one record for every CDR3 protein. The sample yields a few hundred thousand distinct CDR3 sequences, roughly 23% seen once. Time point noted: persistent/refractory GD, antithyroid drugs over 5 years with positive TRAb. Following extraction of RNA from PBMCs, that RNA was used to make the TCR library. The source was peripheral blood mononuclear cells (PBMCs), collected when the disease was refractory, from a patient treated with antithyroid drugs. The source is a woman in her forties with Graves disease.

In this sample, this clonotype turned up a few times. This chain links TRBV19 with TRBJ2-5, with 14 bases lining up with TRBD2. The CDR3 is 15 amino acids. Trimming at V came to 6 bases and at J to 4 bases, leaving 4 bases not matched to a gene. Germline V gene lookup returns CDR1 LNHDA and CDR2 SQIVND (reference sequence). CDR3 sequence: CASRTSGRARETQYF. For the CDR3, the DNA is TGTGCCAGTAGGACTAGCGGGAGGGCCAGAGAGACCCAGTACTTC.

This clonotype has a handful of counts. The rearrangement links TRBV11-2 to TRBJ1-1; 8 bases match TRBD1. Unmatched junction bases numbered 15, after V lost 1 base and J lost 14 bases. Germline CDR1 and CDR2: SGHAT and FQNNGV. CDR3 length: 15 residues. The chain's CDR3 is CASSLAQQGGVDKFF. The CDR3 DNA sequence: TGTGCCAGCAGCTTAGCTCAACAGGGGGGGGTCGACAAGTTCTTT.

This clonotype has just a few counts. CDR3 protein: CASSSFRDRGMFSAFF. The CDR3 DNA reads as TGTGCCAGCAGCTCCTTCCGGGACAGGGGGATGTTTAGTGCTTTCTTT. This chain uses TRBV7-9 with TRBJ1-1, with TRBD1 matching 11 bases. CDR1 is SEHNR, CDR2 FQNEAQ, per germline (reference sequence). The CDR3 covers 16 residues. V trimming: 4 bases; J trimming: 11 bases; junction bases outside the gene matches: 15.

In its sample, this clonotype was seen a few times. V usage is TRBV28 and J usage is TRBJ2-5, with D maybe TRBD2 (6 bases). The germline V and J ends were trimmed by 6 bases and 6 bases, with 17 bases remaining between them. Germline V lookup: CDR1 MDHEN, CDR2 SYDVKM. CDR3 length: 14 residues. The CDR3 loop reads CASSSRDRGKTQYF. CDR3 in DNA: TGTGCCAGCAGCTCCCGGGACCGGGGGAAGACCCAGTACTTC. The whole variable domain, filled in from reference TRBV28 and TRBJ2-5, reads DVKVTQSSRYLVKRTGEKVFLECVQDMDHENMFWYRQDPGLGLRLIYFSYDVKMKEKGDIPEGYSVSREKKERFSLILESASTNQTSMYLCASSSRDRGKTQYFGPGTRLLVL.

The rearrangement links TRBV28 to TRBJ1-2, with TRBD1 as a possible D gene (6 bases). The CDR3 sequence is 16 residues long. Germline loops: CDR1 MDHEN, CDR2 SYDVKM. V was trimmed by 6 bases and J by 4 bases, leaving 21 bases between them. The CDR3 coding sequence is TGTGCCAGCAGGACACTGGGGACACAACGAGGCTATGGCTACACCTTC. This sequence encodes CASRTLGTQRGYGYTF.

This clonotype was observed many times. The rearrangement links TRBV6-2 or TRBV6-3 to TRBJ1-1; TRBD1 matches at 10 bases. Germline V gene lookup returns CDR1 MNHEY and CDR2 SVGEGT. Unmatched junction bases numbered 4, after V lost 4 bases and J lost 2 bases. The CDR3 length is 15 residues. This chain's CDR3 is CASSSLTGGNTEAFF. The CDR3 region has the DNA TGTGCCAGCAGTTCTTTGACAGGGGGCAACACTGAAGCTTTCTTT.

V and J are TRBV14 and TRBJ2-7; D gene ambiguous. The CDR3 consists of 13 residues. Trimming took off 0 bases at V and 7 bases at J, with 10 bases between the two ends. Germline CDR1 reads SGHDN; CDR2 reads FVKESK. This CDR3 is CASSQDEVREQYF. The DNA for the CDR3 is TGTGCCAGCAGCCAAGATGAAGTGAGGGAGCAGTACTTC. Full variable domain (missing parts from reference TRBV14 and TRBJ2-7): EAGVTQFPSHSVIEKGQTVTLRCDPISGHDNLYWYRRVMGKEIKFLLHFVKESKQDESGMPNNRFLAERTGGTYSTLKVQPAELEDSGVYFCASSQDEVREQYFGPGTRLTVT.

The genes are TRBV28 and TRBJ2-1; a weak D match, TRBD2 (5 bases). Germline V gives CDR1 MDHEN, CDR2 SYDVKM. The length of the CDR3 is 13 residues. The germline V and J ends were trimmed by 10 bases and 3 bases, with 13 bases remaining between them. CDR3 DNA: TGTGCCACGATTCGGGGTGTCTACAATGAGCAGTTCTTC. Protein: CATIRGVYNEQFF.

This clonotype was found many times. The rearrangement uses TRBV5-1 and TRBJ1-2, with D perhaps TRBD1 (5 bases). The germline V gene encodes CDR1 SGHRS and CDR2 YFSETQ. The V end lost 3 bases, the J end lost 5 bases, and 29 bases lay between the germline ends. CDR3 length: 19 residues. The DNA of the CDR3 is TGCGCCAGCAGCTGGGGCACTACGGGGGGACGGGACCCAACTTATGGCTACACCTTC. It encodes CASSWGTTGGRDPTYGYTF.

The chain uses TRBV15 and TRBJ2-1, with D possibly matching TRBD1 (5 bases). The CDR3 length is 15 residues. Germline CDR1 reads LNHNV; CDR2 reads YYDKDF (reference sequence). The V gene lost 0 bases and the J gene lost 9 bases, with 15 bases spanning the gap. Written as DNA, the CDR3 is TGTGCCACCAGCAGAGATCTTGCCAGGGTTGGTGAGCAGTTCTTC. It specifies CATSRDLARVGEQFF.

This clonotype showed up many times. The CDR3 is CASSPMGLAAAETQYF. The CDR3 coding sequence is TGTGCCAGCAGCCCAATGGGGCTAGCGGCCGCAGAGACCCAGTACTTC. The genes are TRBV7-3 and TRBJ2-5; 7 bases match TRBD2. After removal of 5 bases from V and 4 bases from J, the junction contained 13 bases not matched to a gene. The CDR3 totals 16 residues. Germline values: CDR1 SGHTA, CDR2 FQGTGA.

This clonotype appeared many times. This chain uses TRBV28 with TRBJ2-7; no clear D gene. V gave up 2 bases and J gave up 3 bases, with 5 bases separating them. Germline-derived CDR1 and CDR2 are MDHEN and SYDVKM. This CDR3 comprises 12 residues. CDR3 in amino acids: CASSLNNYEQYF. In DNA form, the CDR3 reads TGTGCCAGCAGTTTAAATAACTACGAGCAGTACTTC.

A few counts support this clonotype. The rearrangement uses TRBV19 and TRBJ2-6, with D uncertain. This CDR3 contains 14 residues. Between the trimmed V and J ends, which lost 7 bases and 4 bases, there was a span of 11 bases. Germline values: CDR1 LNHDA, CDR2 SQIVND (reference sequence). The CDR3 coding sequence is TGTGCCAGTAAAATGCTGAGGGGGGCCAACGTCCTGACTTTC. Its protein is CASKMLRGANVLTF.

On this clonotype: Being one base from a much bigger clone, this may be a read error. It is likely a read error, because the conserved phenylalanine at the end of the CDR3 is missing. The rearrangement uses TRBV6-5 and TRBJ2-7, with 10 bases that match TRBD1. From germline, CDR1 is MNHEY and CDR2 SVGAGI. V lost 2 bases, J lost 2 bases, and 3 bases stayed unmatched. This CDR3 has 15 residues. The CDR3 loop reads CASSYIGQGAYEQYL. The CDR3, as DNA: TGTGCCAGCAGTTACATCGGACAGGGGGCCTACGAGCAGTACCTC.

This clonotype was seen at least ten times. The genes are TRBV6-5 and TRBJ2-5; 11 bases are a match to TRBD1. This CDR3 is 16 amino acids long. Germline V CDR1 and CDR2: MNHEY, SVGAGI. Trimming cost V 2 bases and J 5 bases; bases outside gene matches: 7. This CDR3 reads CASSYGTGGRRETQYF. The CDR3 DNA reads TGTGCCAGCAGTTACGGGACAGGGGGGCGGAGGGAGACCCAGTACTTC.

This clonotype showed up just a few times. The chain uses TRBV3-1 and TRBJ1-1, with D unclear. CDR1 is LGHDT and CDR2 is YNNKEL in the germline V gene (reference sequence). Trimming pared 1 base from V and 5 bases from J, leaving 11 bases between. The CDR3 sequence is 14 residues long. DNA for the CDR3: TGTGCCAGCAGCCAAGGGTGGTTGGGAACTGAAGCTTTCTTT. Encoded protein: CASSQGWLGTEAFF. Together with reference TRBV3-1 and TRBJ1-1, the CDR3 gives the full variable domain: DTAVSQTPKYLVTQMGNDKSIKCEQNLGHDTMYWYKQDSKKFLKIMFSYNNKELIINETVPNRFSPKSPDKAHLNLHINSLELGDSAVYFCASSQGWLGTEAFFGQGTRLTVV.